Reported below is one T cell receptor beta chain. The target antigen is unknown. This specimen comes from a study of cytomegalovirus exposure and HLA in healthy donors. Points from the study as a whole: Investigators reported around 150 TCR beta chains as tied to cytomegalovirus. CMV antigen specificity was confirmed in vitro for three CMV-associated chains. When a later analysis was performed, an Asian-associated ancestry cluster reportedly had fewer N-insertions than the approximately 700-donor mean.

Per the germline V gene, CDR1 is SGHTA and CDR2 is FQGNSA. Between the trimmed V and J ends, which lost 5 bases and 3 bases, there was a span of 11 bases. The CDR3 loop spans 14 amino acids. The study ran its PCR with 60 Vbeta and 13 Jbeta primers. The method was immunoSEQ multiplex PCR; TCRdb's version includes in-frame clones alone and lacks a portion of them. This table holds approximately 100,000 clones, 60% to 75% found once. The receptor was isolated from a man aged 55 to 70 in good health and CMV-seronegative. V is TRBV7-2 and J is TRBJ1-5; D possibly corresponds to TRBD1 (5 bases). The specimen was PBMCs. The CDR3 DNA reads TGTGCCAGCAGCGCCACAGGCTACAATCAGCCCCAGCATTTT. Encoded protein: CASSATGYNQPQHF.